Below, one T cell receptor beta chain is given with its context. No antigen is known for it. Sequencing was performed with immunoSEQ multiplex PCR; in TCRdb, only in-frame clones are kept and a portion is missing. The sample shows roughly 40,000 clones, around 83% of them seen only once. V trimming: 1 base; J trimming: 0 bases; junction bases outside the gene matches: 0. From germline, CDR1 is GTSNPN and CDR2 SVGIG (reference sequence). This CDR3 has 16 amino acids. The record originates from a study of Ad26.COV2.S vaccination and SARS-CoV-2 variants. The study, taken as a whole, reports: Responses of spike-specific T cells (both CD8+ and CD4+) reportedly showed substantial breadth after vaccination. Ad26.COV2.S recipients had broader spike-specific TCRs (P = 0.0014). Using TCR breadth and depth analyses may have led to underestimated total T cell responses.

The receptor comes from a human donor who had recovered from COVID-19. The sequenced sample was peripheral blood, obtained after recovery from COVID-19. The J gene is TRBJ2-2, the V gene TRBV30; TRBD2 agrees at 12 bases. CDR3 region: CAWSGLAGANTGELFF. For the CDR3, the DNA is TGTGCCTGGAGTGGACTAGCGGGGGCGAACACCGGGGAGCTGTTTTTT.